Given below is one T cell receptor beta chain in context. The sample is drawn from a study of blood T cell repertoires in COVID-19. On the study more broadly: The United States, Italy and Spain supplied acute and convalescent COVID-19 samples. Sources were T cells, B-cell-depleted T cells, or PBMCs; the material itself was cDNA or gDNA.

Repertoires were generated with immunoSEQ multiplex PCR, while TCRdb's copy carries only in-frame clones and drops some. The sample carries roughly 300,000 clones, around 87% recorded once. Between the trimmed V and J ends, which lost 3 bases and 2 bases, there was a span of 16 bases. CDR1 and CDR2 from the germline V gene are SGHTS and YDEGEE. The CDR3 runs to 16 residues. V is TRBV5-8 and J is TRBJ2-3, with D possibly matching TRBD2 (7 bases). The sample taken for sequencing was peripheral blood. The sequence was obtained from a woman aged 45-59 years who had recovered from COVID-19. The chain's CDR3 is CASSWGRGAPTDTQYF. CDR3 in DNA: TGTGCCAGCAGCTGGGGTCGGGGGGCCCCCACAGATACGCAGTATTTT.